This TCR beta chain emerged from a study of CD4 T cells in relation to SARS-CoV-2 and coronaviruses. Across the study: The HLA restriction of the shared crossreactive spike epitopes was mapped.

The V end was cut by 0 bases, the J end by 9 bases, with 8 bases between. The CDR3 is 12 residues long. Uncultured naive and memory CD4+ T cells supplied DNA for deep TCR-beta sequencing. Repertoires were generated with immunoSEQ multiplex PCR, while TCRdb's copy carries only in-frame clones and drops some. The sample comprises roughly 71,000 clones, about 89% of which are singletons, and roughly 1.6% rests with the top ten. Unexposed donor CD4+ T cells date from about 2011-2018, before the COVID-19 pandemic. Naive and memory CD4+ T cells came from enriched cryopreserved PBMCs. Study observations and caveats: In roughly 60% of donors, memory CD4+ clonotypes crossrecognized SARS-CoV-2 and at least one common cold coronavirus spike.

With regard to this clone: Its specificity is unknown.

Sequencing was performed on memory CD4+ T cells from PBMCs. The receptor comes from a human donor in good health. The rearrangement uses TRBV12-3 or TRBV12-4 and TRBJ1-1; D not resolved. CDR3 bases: TGTGCCAGCAGTTTAGCGCACGTTAAAGCTTTCTTT. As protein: CASSLAHVKAFF.